Given below is one T cell receptor (beta chain) in context. Assay used: immunoSEQ multiplex PCR; TCRdb lists only in-frame clones, some missing. The repertoire holds approximately 120,000 clones, with roughly 81% as singletons. The data belong to a study of blood T cell repertoires in COVID-19. The CDR3 consists of 14 residues. V lost 4 bases, J lost 3 bases, and 5 bases stayed unmatched. Per germline, CDR1 SGHRS and CDR2 YFSETQ. This chain connects TRBV5-1 to TRBJ2-7, with 9 bases lining up with TRBD1. The receptor comes from a human donor in a cohort sampled during active COVID-19. Sequencing input: peripheral blood. The CDR3, as DNA: TGCGCCAGCAGCAGGGACAGGGTTTACTACGAGCAGTACTTC. This gives the protein CASSRDRVYYEQYF.